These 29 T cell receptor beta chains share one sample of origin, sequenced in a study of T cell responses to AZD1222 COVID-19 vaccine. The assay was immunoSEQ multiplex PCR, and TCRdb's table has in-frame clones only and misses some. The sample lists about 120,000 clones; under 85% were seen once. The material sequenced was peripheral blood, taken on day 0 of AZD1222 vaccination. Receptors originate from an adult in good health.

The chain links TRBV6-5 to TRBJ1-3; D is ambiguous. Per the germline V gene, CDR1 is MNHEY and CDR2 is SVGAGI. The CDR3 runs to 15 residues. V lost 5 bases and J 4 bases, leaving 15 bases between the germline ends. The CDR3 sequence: CASSPLPGVGNTIYF. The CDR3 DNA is TGTGCCAGCAGTCCACTCCCCGGTGTAGGAAACACCATATATTTT.

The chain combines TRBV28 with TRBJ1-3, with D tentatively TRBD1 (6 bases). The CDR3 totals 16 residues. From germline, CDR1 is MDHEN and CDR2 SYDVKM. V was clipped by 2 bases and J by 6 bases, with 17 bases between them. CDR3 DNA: TGTGCCAGCAGTTTAATTTCCCGGGGGCCTCTAAACACCATATATTTT. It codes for CASSLISRGPLNTIYF.

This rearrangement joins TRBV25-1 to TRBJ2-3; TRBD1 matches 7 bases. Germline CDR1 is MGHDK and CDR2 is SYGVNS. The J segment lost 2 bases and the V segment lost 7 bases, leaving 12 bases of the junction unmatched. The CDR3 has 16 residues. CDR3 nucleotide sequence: TGTGCCAGCACCCCGTCGGGACAGATCCACACAGATACGCAGTATTTT. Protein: CASTPSGQIHTDTQYF.

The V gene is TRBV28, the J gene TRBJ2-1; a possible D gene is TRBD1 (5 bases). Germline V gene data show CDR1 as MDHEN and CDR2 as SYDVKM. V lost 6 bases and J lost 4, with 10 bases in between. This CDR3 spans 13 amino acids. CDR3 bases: TGTGCCAGCAGCAAACAGGTATACAATGAGCAGTTCTTC. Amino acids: CASSKQVYNEQFF.

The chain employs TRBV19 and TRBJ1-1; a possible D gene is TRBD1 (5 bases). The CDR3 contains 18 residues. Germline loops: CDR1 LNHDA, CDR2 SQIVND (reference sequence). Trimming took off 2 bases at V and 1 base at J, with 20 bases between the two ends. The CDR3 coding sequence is TGTGCCAGTAGTATAACCCCCGGGGCCCTAACTTCGAACACTGAAGCTTTCTTT. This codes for CASSITPGALTSNTEAFF.

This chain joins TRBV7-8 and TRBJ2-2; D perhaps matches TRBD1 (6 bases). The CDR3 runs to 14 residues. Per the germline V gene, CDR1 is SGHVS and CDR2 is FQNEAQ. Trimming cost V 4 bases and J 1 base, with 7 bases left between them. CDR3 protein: CASSSTGNTGELFF. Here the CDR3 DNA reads TGTGCCAGCAGCTCGACAGGGAACACCGGGGAGCTGTTTTTT.

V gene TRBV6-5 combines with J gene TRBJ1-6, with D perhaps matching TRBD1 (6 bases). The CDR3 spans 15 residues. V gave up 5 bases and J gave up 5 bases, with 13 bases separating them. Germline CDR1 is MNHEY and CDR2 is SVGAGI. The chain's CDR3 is CASSRAEGDNSPLHF. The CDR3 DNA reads TGTGCCAGCAGTAGGGCGGAGGGGGATAATTCACCCCTCCACTTT.

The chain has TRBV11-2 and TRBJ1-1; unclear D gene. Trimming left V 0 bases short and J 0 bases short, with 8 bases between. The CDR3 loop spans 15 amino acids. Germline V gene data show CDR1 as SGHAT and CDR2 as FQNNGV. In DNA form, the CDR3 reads TGTGCCAGCAGCTTAGAGGCACGCATGAACACTGAAGCTTTCTTT. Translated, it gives CASSLEARMNTEAFF.

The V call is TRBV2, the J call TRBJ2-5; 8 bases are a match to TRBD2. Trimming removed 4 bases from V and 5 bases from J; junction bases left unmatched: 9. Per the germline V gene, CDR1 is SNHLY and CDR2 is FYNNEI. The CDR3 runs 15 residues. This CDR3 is CASSANRGGRETQYF. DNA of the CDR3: TGTGCCAGCAGTGCTAACCGGGGGGGTAGGGAGACCCAGTACTTC. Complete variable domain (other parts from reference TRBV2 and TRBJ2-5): EPEVTQTPSHQVTQMGQEVILRCVPISNHLYFYWYRQILGQKVEFLVSFYNNEISEKSEIFDDQFSVERPDGSNFTLKIRSTKLEDSAMYFCASSANRGGRETQYFGPGTRLLVL.

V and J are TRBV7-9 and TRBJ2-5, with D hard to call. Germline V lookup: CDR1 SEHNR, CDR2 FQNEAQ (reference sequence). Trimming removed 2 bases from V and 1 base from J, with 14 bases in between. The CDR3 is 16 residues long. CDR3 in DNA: TGTGCCAGCAGCTTACCACTCCCTCCCCGCCAAGAGACCCAGTACTTC. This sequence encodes CASSLPLPPRQETQYF.

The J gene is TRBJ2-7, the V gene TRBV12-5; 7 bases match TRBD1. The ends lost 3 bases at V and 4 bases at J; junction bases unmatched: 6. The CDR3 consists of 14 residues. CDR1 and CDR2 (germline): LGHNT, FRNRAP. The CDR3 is CASGFWDRTYEQYF. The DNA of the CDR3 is TGTGCTAGTGGTTTCTGGGACAGAACGTACGAGCAGTACTTC.

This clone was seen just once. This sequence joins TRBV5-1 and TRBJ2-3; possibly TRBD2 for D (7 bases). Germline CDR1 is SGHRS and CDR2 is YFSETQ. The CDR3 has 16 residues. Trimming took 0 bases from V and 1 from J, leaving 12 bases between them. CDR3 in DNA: TGCGCCAGCAGCTTGGATCTCGGGGGGCGCACAGATACGCAGTATTTT. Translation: CASSLDLGGRTDTQYF.

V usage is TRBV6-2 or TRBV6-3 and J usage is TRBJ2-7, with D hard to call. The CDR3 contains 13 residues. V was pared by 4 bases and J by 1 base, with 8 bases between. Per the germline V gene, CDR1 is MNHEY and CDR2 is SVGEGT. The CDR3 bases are TGTGCCAGCAGTTCACTCCGGTCCTACGAGCAGTACTTC. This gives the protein CASSSLRSYEQYF.

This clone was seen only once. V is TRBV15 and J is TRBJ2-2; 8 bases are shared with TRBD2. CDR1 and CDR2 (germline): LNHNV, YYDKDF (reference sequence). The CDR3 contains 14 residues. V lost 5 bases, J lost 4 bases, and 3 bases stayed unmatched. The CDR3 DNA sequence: TGTGCCACCAGCCCGGGGGGGGGCACCGGGGAGCTGTTTTTT. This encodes CATSPGGGTGELFF.

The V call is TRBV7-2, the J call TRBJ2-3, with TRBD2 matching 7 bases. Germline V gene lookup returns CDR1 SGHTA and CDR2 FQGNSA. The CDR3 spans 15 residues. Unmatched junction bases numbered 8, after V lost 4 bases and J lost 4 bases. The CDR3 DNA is TGTGCCAGCAGCTCCGGGGGGATGGGGGCAGATACGCAGTATTTT. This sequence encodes CASSSGGMGADTQYF.

The CDR3 bases are TGTGCCAGCTCACCACTCCCGGGACAGGGGCTTGACACCATATATTTT. It encodes CASSPLPGQGLDTIYF. The V and J genes are TRBV18 and TRBJ1-3, with 10 bases matching TRBD1. V lost 1 base and J lost 8; bases outside the gene matches: 8. CDR1 is KGHSH and CDR2 is LQKENI in the germline V gene. The CDR3 consists of 16 residues. Using reference TRBV18 and TRBJ1-3 for the parts outside the CDR3, the full variable domain is NAGVMQNPRHLVRRRGQEARLRCSPMKGHSHVYWYRQLPEEGLKFMVYLQKENIIDESGMPKERFSAEFPKEGPSILRIQQVVRGDSAAYFCASSPLPGQGLDTIYFGEGSWLTVV.

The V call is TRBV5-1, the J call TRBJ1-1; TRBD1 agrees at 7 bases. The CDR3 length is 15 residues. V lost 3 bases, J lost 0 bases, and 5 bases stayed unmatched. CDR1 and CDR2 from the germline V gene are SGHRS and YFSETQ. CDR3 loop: CASSSRDSLNTEAFF. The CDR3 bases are TGCGCCAGCAGCTCCCGGGACAGCTTGAACACTGAAGCTTTCTTT. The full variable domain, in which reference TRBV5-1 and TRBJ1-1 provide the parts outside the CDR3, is KAGVTQTPRYLIKTRGQQVTLSCSPISGHRSVSWYQQTPGQGLQFLFEYFSETQRNKGNFPGRFSGRQFSNSRSEMNVSTLELGDSALYLCASSSRDSLNTEAFFGQGTRLTVV.

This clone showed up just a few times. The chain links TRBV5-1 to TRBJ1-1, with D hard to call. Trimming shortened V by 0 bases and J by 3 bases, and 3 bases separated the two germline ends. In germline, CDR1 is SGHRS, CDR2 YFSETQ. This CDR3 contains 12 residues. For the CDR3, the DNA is TGCGCCAGCAGCTTGGGCGACACTGAAGCTTTCTTT. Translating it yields CASSLGDTEAFF.

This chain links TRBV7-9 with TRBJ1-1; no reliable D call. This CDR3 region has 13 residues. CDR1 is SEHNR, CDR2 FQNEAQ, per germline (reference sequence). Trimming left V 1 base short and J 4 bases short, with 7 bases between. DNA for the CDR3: TGTGCCAGCAGCTTAGAGGGAGGCACTGAAGCTTTCTTT. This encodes CASSLEGGTEAFF.

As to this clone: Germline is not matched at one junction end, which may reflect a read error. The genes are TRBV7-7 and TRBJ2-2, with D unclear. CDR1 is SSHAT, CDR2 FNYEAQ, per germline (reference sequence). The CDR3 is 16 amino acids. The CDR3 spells CASSPQTYANTGELFF. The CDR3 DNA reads TGTGCTAGCAGCCCCCAGACGTATGCGAACACCGGGGAGCTGTTTTTT.

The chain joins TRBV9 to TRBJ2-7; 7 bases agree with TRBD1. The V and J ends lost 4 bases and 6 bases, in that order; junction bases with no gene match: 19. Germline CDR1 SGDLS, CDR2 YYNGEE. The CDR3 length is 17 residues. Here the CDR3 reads CASSSGGWGDPRVEQYF. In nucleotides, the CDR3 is TGTGCCAGCAGCTCAGGGGGTTGGGGAGACCCTCGTGTCGAGCAGTACTTC.

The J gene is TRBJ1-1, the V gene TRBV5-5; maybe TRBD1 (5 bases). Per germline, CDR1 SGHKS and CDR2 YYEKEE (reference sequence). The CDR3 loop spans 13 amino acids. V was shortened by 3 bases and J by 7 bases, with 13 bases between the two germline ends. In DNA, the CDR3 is TGTGCCAGCAGCTGGGGGAGTGTGGGTGAAGCTTTCTTT. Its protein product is CASSWGSVGEAFF.

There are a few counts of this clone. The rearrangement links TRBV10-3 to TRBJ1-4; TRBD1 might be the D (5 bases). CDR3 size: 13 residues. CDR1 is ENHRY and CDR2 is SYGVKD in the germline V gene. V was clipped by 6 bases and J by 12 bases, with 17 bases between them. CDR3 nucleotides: TGTGCCATCAGAGGGACGTTCGAAGGGGAACTGTTTTTT. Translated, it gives CAIRGTFEGELFF.

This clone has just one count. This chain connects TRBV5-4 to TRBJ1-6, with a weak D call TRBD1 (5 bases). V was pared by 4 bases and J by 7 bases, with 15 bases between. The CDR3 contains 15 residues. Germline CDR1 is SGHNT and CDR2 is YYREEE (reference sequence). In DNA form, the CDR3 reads TGTGCCAGCAGCAACGCGAGGGGATCCAATTCACCCCTCCACTTT. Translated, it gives CASSNARGSNSPLHF. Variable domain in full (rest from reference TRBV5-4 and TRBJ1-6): ETGVTQSPTHLIKTRGQQVTLRCSSQSGHNTVSWYQQALGQGPQFIFQYYREEENGRGNFPPRFSGLQFPNYSSELNVNALELDDSALYLCASSNARGSNSPLHFGNGTRLTVT.

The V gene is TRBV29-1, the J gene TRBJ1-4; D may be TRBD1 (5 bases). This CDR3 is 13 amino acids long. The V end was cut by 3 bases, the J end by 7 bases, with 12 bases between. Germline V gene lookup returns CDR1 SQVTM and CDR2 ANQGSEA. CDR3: CSVDGGIGEKLFF. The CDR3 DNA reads TGCAGCGTTGACGGGGGTATTGGTGAAAAACTGTTTTTT. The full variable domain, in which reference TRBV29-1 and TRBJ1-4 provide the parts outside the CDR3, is SAVISQKPSRDICQRGTSLTIQCQVDSQVTMMFWYRQQPGQSLTLIATANQGSEATYESGFVIDKFPISRPNLTFSTLTVSNMSPEDSSIYLCSVDGGIGEKLFFGSGTQLSVL.

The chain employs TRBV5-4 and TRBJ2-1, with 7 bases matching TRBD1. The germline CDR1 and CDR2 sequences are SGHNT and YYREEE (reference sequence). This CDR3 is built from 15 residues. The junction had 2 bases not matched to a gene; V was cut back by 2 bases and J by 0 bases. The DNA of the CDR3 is TGTGCCAGCAGCTTAGGGGGCCCCTCCTACAATGAGCAGTTCTTC. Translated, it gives CASSLGGPSYNEQFF.

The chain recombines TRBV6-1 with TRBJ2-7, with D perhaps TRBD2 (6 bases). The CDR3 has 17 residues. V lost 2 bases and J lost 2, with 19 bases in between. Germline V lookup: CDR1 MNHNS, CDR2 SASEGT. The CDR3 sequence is CASSEFAVGGPTYEQYF. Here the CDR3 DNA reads TGTGCCAGCAGTGAATTTGCGGTCGGAGGGCCCACCTACGAGCAGTACTTC.

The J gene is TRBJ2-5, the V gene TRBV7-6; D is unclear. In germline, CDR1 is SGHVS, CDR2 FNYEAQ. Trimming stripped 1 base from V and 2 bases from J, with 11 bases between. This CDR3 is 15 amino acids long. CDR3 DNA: TGTGCCAGCAGCTTAGAAGCTGCAATTCAAGAGACCCAGTACTTC. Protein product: CASSLEAAIQETQYF.

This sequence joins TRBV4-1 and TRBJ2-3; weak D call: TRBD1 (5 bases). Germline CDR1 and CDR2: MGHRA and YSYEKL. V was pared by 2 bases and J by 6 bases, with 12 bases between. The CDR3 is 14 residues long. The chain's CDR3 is CASSQWDPGDTQYF. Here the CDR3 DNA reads TGCGCCAGCAGCCAATGGGATCCAGGGGATACGCAGTATTTT.